This T cell receptor beta chain was captured in a study of blood T cell repertoires in COVID-19. Study context: Specimens from acute and convalescent COVID-19 originated in the United States, Italy and Spain. Nucleic acid was either cDNA or gDNA, and it came from T cells, B-cell-depleted T cells, or PBMCs.

Seattle patients were enrolled during active infection and followed longitudinally. Per the original methods: Nucleated cell counts were estimated from reference gene primer amplification. Using immunoSEQ multiplex PCR, the repertoire was profiled, and TCRdb retains in-frame clones only, with some absent. Clone size and V and J calls were adopted from that table, with D and trimming inferred from the DNA. The table includes a few hundred thousand clones, approximately 88% detected once. After removal of 10 bases from V and 5 bases from J, the junction contained 12 bases not matched to a gene. Germline V lookup: CDR1 ENHRY, CDR2 SYGVKD. This CDR3 has 14 amino acids.

This receptor was obtained from a woman in her seventies with COVID-19, enrolled during active disease. The V gene is TRBV10-3, the J gene TRBJ2-7, with 9 bases identical to TRBD1. The sample consisted of peripheral blood. The CDR3 bases are TGTGCCAACCGGCGACAGGGGGATAGCGACGAGCAGTACTTC. This sequence encodes CANRRQGDSDEQYF.